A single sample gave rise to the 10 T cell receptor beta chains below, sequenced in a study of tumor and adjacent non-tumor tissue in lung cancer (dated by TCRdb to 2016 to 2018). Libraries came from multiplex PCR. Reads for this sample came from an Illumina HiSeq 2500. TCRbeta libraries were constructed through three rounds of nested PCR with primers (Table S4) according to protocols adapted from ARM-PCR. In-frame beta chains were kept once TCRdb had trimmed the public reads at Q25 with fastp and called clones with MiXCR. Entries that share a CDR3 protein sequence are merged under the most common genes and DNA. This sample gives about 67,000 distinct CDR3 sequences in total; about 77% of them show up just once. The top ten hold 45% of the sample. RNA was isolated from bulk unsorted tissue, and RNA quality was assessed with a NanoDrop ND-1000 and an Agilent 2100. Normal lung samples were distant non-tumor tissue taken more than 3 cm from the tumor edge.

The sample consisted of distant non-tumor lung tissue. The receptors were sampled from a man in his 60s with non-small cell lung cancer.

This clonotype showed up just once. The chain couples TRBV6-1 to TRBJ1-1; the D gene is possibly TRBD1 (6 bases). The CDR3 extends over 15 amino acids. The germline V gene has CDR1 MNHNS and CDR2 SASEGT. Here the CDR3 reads CDSTEDRGRDNEAFF. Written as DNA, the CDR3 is TGTGACAGTACCGAGGACCGCGGTAGGGACAATGAAGCTTTCTTT.

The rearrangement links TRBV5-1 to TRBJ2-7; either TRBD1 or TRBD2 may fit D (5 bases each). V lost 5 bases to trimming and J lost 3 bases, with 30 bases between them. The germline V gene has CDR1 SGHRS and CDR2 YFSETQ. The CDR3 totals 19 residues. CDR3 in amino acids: CASSNLGAPVMSADYEQYF. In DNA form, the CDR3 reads TGCGCCAGCAGTAATTTAGGGGCCCCTGTGATGTCAGCGGACTACGAGCAGTACTTC.

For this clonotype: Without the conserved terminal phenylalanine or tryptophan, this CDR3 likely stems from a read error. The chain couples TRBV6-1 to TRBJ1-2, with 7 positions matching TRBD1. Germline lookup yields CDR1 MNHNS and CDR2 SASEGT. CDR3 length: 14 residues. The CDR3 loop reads CASREGQAHIGYTS. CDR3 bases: TGTGCCAGCAGAGAAGGACAGGCGCATATAGGCTACACCTCC.

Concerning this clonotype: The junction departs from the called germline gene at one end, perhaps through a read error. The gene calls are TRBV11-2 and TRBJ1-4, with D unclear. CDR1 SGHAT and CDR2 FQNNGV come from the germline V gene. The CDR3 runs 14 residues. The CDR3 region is CASSLNRGNDKLFF. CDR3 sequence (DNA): TGTGCCAGCAGCTTAAATCGAGGGAATGATAAACTGTTCTTT.

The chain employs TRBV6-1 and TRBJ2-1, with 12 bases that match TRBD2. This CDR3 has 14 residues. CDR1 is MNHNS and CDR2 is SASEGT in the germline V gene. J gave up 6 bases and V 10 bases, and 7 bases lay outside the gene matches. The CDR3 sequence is CAIKALAGGNEQFF. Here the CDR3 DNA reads TGTGCCATCAAAGCACTAGCGGGAGGCAATGAGCAGTTCTTC.

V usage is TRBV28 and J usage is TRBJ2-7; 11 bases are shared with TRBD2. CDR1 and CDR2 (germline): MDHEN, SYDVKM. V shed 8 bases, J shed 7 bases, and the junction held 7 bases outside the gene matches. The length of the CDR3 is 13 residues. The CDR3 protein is CASQGLADYEQYF. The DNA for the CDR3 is TGTGCCAGCCAGGGACTAGCGGACTATGAGCAGTACTTC.

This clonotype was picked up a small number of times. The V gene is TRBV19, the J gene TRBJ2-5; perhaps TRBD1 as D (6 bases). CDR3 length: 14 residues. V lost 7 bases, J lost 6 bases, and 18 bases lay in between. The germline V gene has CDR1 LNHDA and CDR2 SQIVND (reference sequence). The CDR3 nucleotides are TGTGCCAGTACCTCCCGGGACATGCGGCAGACCCAGTACTTC. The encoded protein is CASTSRDMRQTQYF.

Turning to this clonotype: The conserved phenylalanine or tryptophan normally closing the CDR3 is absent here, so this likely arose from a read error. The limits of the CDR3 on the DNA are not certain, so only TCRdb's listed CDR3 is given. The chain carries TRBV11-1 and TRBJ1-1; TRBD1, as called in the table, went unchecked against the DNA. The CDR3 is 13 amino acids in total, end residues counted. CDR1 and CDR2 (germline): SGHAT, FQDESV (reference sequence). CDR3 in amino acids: CASSLAQGAEAFI.

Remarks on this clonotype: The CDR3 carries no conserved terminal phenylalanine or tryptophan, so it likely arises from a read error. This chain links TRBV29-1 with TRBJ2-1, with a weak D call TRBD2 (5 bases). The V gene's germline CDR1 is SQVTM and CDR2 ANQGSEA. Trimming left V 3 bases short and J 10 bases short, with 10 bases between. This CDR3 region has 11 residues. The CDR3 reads CSVDDTGEQFY. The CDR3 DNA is TGCAGCGTTGACGACACGGGGGAGCAGTTCTAC.

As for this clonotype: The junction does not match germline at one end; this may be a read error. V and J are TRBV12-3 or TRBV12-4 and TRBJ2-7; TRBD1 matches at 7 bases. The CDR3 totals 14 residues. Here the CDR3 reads CVSSSGTDNYEQYF. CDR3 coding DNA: TGTGTCAGCAGTTCCGGGACAGATAATTACGAGCAGTACTTC.